This T cell receptor beta chain was identified during a study of radiation and T cells in renal cell carcinoma. The time point denotes: blood 2 weeks post-SBRT. Regarding treatment: 15 Gy SBRT to primary tumor, nephrectomy 4 weeks later. With 7 bases removed from V and 2 bases from J, the gap between germline ends came to 17 bases. The CDR3 covers 15 residues. Generated by immunoSEQ multiplex PCR, the TCRdb table keeps only in-frame clones and is missing some. Here the sample spans about 130,000 clones, 81% being singletons. The chain employs TRBV5-3 and TRBJ2-3; tentatively, D is TRBD2 (6 bases). TRBV5-3 is an ORF, and what it does is uncertain. The TCR was taken from a woman aged 55-75 years with renal cell carcinoma. The material sequenced was blood, taken from a patient whose treatment included radiotherapy and nephrectomy. CDR3 amino acids: CARPSGSYYTDTQYF. The DNA for the CDR3 is TGTGCCAGACCATCCGGGAGCTACTACACAGATACGCAGTATTTT.